The T cell receptor (beta chain) described here comes from a study of shared clonotypes between healthy human individuals. Study summary: A donor's plate count was three for CD4 naive and three for CD4 memory; CD8 naive had two and CD8 memory one.

The CDR3 extends over 16 amino acids. Germline CDR1 and CDR2: MNHEY and SMNVEV (reference sequence). The V and J ends lost 3 bases and 4 bases respectively, with 19 bases between them. Note on this clone: No antigen is known for it.

Only CD45RO-negative cells positively selected for CCR7 counted as naive CD8 cells, so terminally differentiated effector memory CD45RA+ cells were excluded. Study outcomes and limitations: Sample collection involved blood only; tissue repertoires are likely different.

Sorted-subset replicate PCR reactions were performed with around 210 ng DNA, corresponding to 30,000 to 35,000 T cell genomes. In the original processing: Junction-only sequences without quality scores came from ImmunoSEQ, so filtering differed. The data were produced by immunoSEQ multiplex PCR, yet TCRdb's version contains in-frame clones alone and is incomplete. The V and J calls and clone size come from that table; D and trimming were worked out from the DNA. The sample shows more than 2 million clones, about 95% of them seen only once. The J gene is TRBJ2-7, the V gene TRBV27, with D perhaps given as TRBD1 or TRBD2 (5 bases each). Material for sequencing was naive CD8+ T cells sorted from blood. This receptor was identified in a man between 18 and 29 years old in good health. CDR3 nucleotides: TGTGCCAGCAGTTTTTTAGGCGTTAGGGACCCTTACGAGCAGTACTTC. Translated: CASSFLGVRDPYEQYF.